This T cell receptor (beta chain) stems from a study of CD8 T cells in ankylosing spondylitis. Study-wide points: Characteristic, it appeared, of ankylosing spondylitis blood was a TCR beta motif of roughly eight highly homologous variants. Certain motif variants had earlier been reported in reactive arthritis synovial fluid and blood. Reportedly, matched ankylosing spondylitis synovial fluid was significantly enriched for disease-linked clones.

Notes on this clonotype: Its antigen is unknown.

TCRdb ran MiXCR on the 5' RACE reads and lists one entry per CDR3 protein. This table holds about 440,000 distinct CDR3 sequences, roughly 18% found once. Trimming cost V 0 bases and J 4 bases, with 15 bases left between them. The CDR3 is 15 residues long. Germline V gene data show CDR1 as DFQATT and CDR2 as SNEGSKA (reference sequence). This TCR was sampled from a male donor with ankylosing spondylitis. This chain uses TRBV20-1 with TRBJ1-2; D perhaps matches TRBD1 (5 bases). Source material: blood, either unsorted or a sorted T cell fraction (not recorded which). DNA for the CDR3: TGCAGTGCTAGAGATGGGTATCTGGGGGTCTATGGCTACACCTTC. This encodes CSARDGYLGVYGYTF.